Sequencing of this TCR beta chain was carried out in a study of blood T cell repertoires in COVID-19. Study at large: Acute and convalescent COVID-19 specimens originated in the United States, Italy and Spain. PBMCs, B-cell-depleted T cells, or T cells were the source of the cDNA or gDNA that made up the material.

Enrollment of patients from Seattle took place during active infection, with longitudinal follow-up. Some clones are missing from TCRdb's copy, which holds only in-frame ones; the method was immunoSEQ multiplex PCR. The sample shows about 220,000 clones, almost 85% of them seen only once. The receptor was derived from a woman between 65 and 79 years old with COVID-19, enrolled during active disease. The sample comprised peripheral blood.

The CDR3 DNA sequence: TGTGCCAGCAGCGTAGCTCCAGCGGGCACAGATACGCAGTATTTT. Translated, it gives CASSVAPAGTDTQYF. The chain recombines TRBV9 with TRBJ2-3; D possibly corresponds to TRBD2 (5 bases). The germline V gene has CDR1 SGDLS and CDR2 YYNGEE. The CDR3 is made up of 15 amino acids. Trimming left V 0 bases short and J 1 base short, with 9 bases between.